This T cell receptor (beta chain) was recorded in a study of T-cell reconstitution after alpha-beta-depleted transplantation in children. TCRbeta library construction was performed incorporating unique molecular identifiers. TCRdb reprocessed the PCR reads with MiXCR, giving one entry per CDR3 protein. The sample has nearly 550,000 distinct CDR3 sequences, around 20% seen once; the top ten hold 3% to 4%. Germline V gene sequence: CDR1 SEHNR, CDR2 FQNEAQ (reference sequence). The CDR3 extends over 13 amino acids. The V segment lost 6 bases and the J segment 8 bases; nucleotides outside the gene matches: 7. This clonotype was detected a few times.

Sequenced material: PBMCs from the stem cell graft donor, taken from the stem cell graft. The J gene is TRBJ2-5, the V gene TRBV7-9, with 9 bases matching TRBD1. This clonotype was obtained from a human donor who donated a stem cell graft to a child with acute lymphoblastic leukemia. The CDR3 DNA follows: TGTGCCAGCAGTCGGGACAGGGTGCGTACCCAGTACTTC. This gives the protein CASSRDRVRTQYF.